The source of this T cell receptor beta chain is a study of vaccination and CD4 T cells after COVID-19. Overall study results and limits: No early post-infection timepoints were studied, and convalescent patients studied were relatively few. Median reactive clonotypes, those recognizing SARS-CoV-2, rose from 21 to 38, not significantly.

This clonotype was picked up a small number of times. Its antigen is currently unknown. TCRdb itself ran the PCR reads through MiXCR, one entry per CDR3 protein. This sample has 15,000 to 20,000 distinct CDR3 sequences, with under 80% found just once. CDR3 length: 13 amino acids. Germline V gene lookup returns CDR1 DFQATT and CDR2 SNEGSKA (reference sequence). The material sequenced was CD4+ T cells from blood, taken before SARS-CoV-2 vaccination. This chain links TRBV20-1 with TRBJ2-3; 7 bases match TRBD1. The sequence was obtained from a human donor who had recovered from COVID-19. The CDR3 DNA is TGCAGGGCCCCGACAGGGATAGCAGATACGCAGTATTTT. It encodes CRAPTGIADTQYF.